Listed here are 27 T cell receptor beta chains from one sample, sequenced in a study of CD8 T cells in Susac syndrome. After extraction with the RNeasy kit, about 0.5 to 1 ug of the RNA was reverse transcribed using random hexamers. TCRdb reprocessed the immunoSEQ multiplex PCR reads with MiXCR, giving one entry per CDR3 protein. Of some 300,000 distinct CDR3 sequences in the sample, almost 85% were seen once. What was sequenced was CD8+ T cells from PBMCs. The source of these receptors is a human donor with multiple sclerosis.

This chain connects TRBV5-6 to TRBJ2-4; 9 nucleotides align to TRBD1. The germline CDR1 and CDR2 sequences are SGHDT and YYEEEE. Trimming removed 3 bases from V and 0 bases from J; junction bases left unmatched: 4. This CDR3 spans 16 amino acids. In DNA, the CDR3 is TGTGCCAGCAGCTGGGGGACAGGGCTAGCCAAAAACATTCAGTACTTC. As protein: CASSWGTGLAKNIQYF.

This chain connects TRBV10-2 to TRBJ1-5, with D hard to call. V was trimmed by 7 bases and J by 0 bases, leaving 13 bases between them. The CDR3 spans 15 residues. Looked up from germline, CDR1 is WSHSY and CDR2 is SAAADI. The DNA for the CDR3 is TGCGCCAGCACGCCAGGCGGTTATAGCAATCAGCCCCAGCATTTT. It specifies CASTPGGYSNQPQHF.

V is TRBV6-1 and J is TRBJ2-1, with 8 bases identical to TRBD2. This CDR3 region has 15 residues. V lost 1 base and J lost 4; bases outside the gene matches: 3. The germline V gene has CDR1 MNHNS and CDR2 SASEGT. The CDR3 DNA follows: TGTGCCAGCAGTGAAGGGACTAGCCAGTACAATGAGCAGTTCTTC. Translating it yields CASSEGTSQYNEQFF.

The chain joins TRBV7-9 to TRBJ2-7, with D possibly being TRBD2 (6 bases). Germline V gives CDR1 SEHNR, CDR2 FQNEAQ (reference sequence). V lost 5 bases and J lost 0, with 11 bases in between. CDR3 length: 14 amino acids. In DNA form, the CDR3 reads TGTGCCAGCAGCCCGACTAGGGGCTCCTACGAGCAGTACTTC. Its protein product is CASSPTRGSYEQYF.

The V call is TRBV27, the J call TRBJ2-2; 9 nucleotides match TRBD1. The germline V gene encodes CDR1 MNHEY and CDR2 SMNVEV (reference sequence). The CDR3 consists of 15 residues. V lost 2 bases, J lost 7 bases, and 5 bases stayed unmatched. In nucleotides, the CDR3 is TGTGCCAGCAGTTTAGACAGGGGGTCCGGCGGGGAGCTGTTTTTT. As protein: CASSLDRGSGGELFF.

This clonotype has only a few counts. This chain connects TRBV7-6 to TRBJ2-7; 8 positions agree with TRBD1. V dropped 9 bases and J dropped 2; count of bases not matched to a gene: 6. The CDR3 spans 13 residues. From germline, CDR1 is SGHVS and CDR2 FNYEAQ. The CDR3 DNA sequence: TGTGCCAGTGGGACAGGCCTAACCTACGAGCAGTACTTC. It is translated as CASGTGLTYEQYF. Filled out from reference TRBV7-6 and TRBJ2-7, the complete variable domain reads GAGVSQSPRYKVTKRGQDVALRCDPISGHVSLYWYRQALGQGPEFLTYFNYEAQQDKSGLPNDRFSAERPEGSISTLTIQRTEQRDSAMYRCASGTGLTYEQYFGPGTRLTVT.

The CDR3 reads CASSYLGGVRSLTSTDTQYF. Written as DNA, the CDR3 is TGTGCCAGCAGTTACCTAGGGGGGGTGAGGAGCCTCACGAGCACAGATACGCAGTATTTT. V gene TRBV6-5 combines with J gene TRBJ2-3, with D possibly being TRBD2 (7 bases). The length of the CDR3 is 20 residues. Germline V CDR1 and CDR2: MNHEY, SVGAGI. Deletions cut 2 bases from V and 0 bases from J, with 24 bases between.

V is TRBV27 and J is TRBJ1-3; D possibly corresponds to TRBD1 (5 bases). Germline loops: CDR1 MNHEY, CDR2 SMNVEV (reference sequence). Trimming left V 6 bases short and J 7 bases short, with 19 bases between. This CDR3 comprises 15 residues. The CDR3 loop reads CASRKGSRVWNTIYF. In nucleotides, the CDR3 is TGTGCCAGCAGGAAGGGGTCTCGTGTCTGGAACACCATATATTTT.

The chain carries TRBV7-2 and TRBJ1-1, with 8 nucleotides matching TRBD1. Trimming removed 3 bases from V and 6 bases from J; junction bases left unmatched: 6. The CDR3 contains 14 residues. Germline CDR1 reads SGHTA; CDR2 reads FQGNSA. The CDR3 DNA follows: TGTGCCAGCAGCTTGCAACAGGGGGTCCCTGAAGCTTTCTTT. Amino acids: CASSLQQGVPEAFF. Complete variable domain (other parts from reference TRBV7-2 and TRBJ1-1): GAGVSQSPSNKVTEKGKDVELRCDPISGHTALYWYRQSLGQGLEFLIYFQGNSAPDKSGLPSDRFSAERTGGSVSTLTIQRTQQEDSAVYLCASSLQQGVPEAFFGQGTRLTVV.

The chain combines TRBV6-1 with TRBJ1-5, with TRBD1 matching over 7 bases. Germline V CDR1 and CDR2: MNHNS, SASEGT. The CDR3 is 17 amino acids. V shed 6 bases and J 3 bases; nucleotides not matched to a gene: 14. The CDR3 DNA sequence: TGTGCCAGCAGCAGAGAGACGCGGGACAGCTACAATCAGCCCCAGCATTTT. Encoded protein: CASSRETRDSYNQPQHF.

The gene calls are TRBV6-5 and TRBJ1-2, with D perhaps matching TRBD1 (6 bases). The CDR3 spans 14 residues. Trimming left V 0 bases short and J 8 bases short, with 13 bases between. CDR1 is MNHEY, CDR2 SVGAGI, per germline. The CDR3 region is CASSYSGAYEGYTF. The DNA for the CDR3 is TGTGCCAGCAGTTACTCGGGGGCCTACGAAGGCTACACCTTC.

The chain carries TRBV7-3 and TRBJ2-5; 8 bases are a match to TRBD1. Germline V CDR1 and CDR2: SGHTA, FQGTGA. This CDR3 is built from 15 residues. V dropped 4 bases and J dropped 5; count of bases not matched to a gene: 9. The CDR3 region has the DNA TGTGCCAGCAGCTCCGGCGTGACAGGGGTTGAGACCCAGTACTTC. Translating it yields CASSSGVTGVETQYF.

This sequence joins TRBV28 and TRBJ1-2; 10 nucleotides line up with TRBD1. The ends lost 10 bases at V and 5 bases at J; junction bases unmatched: 10. Germline CDR1 reads MDHEN; CDR2 reads SYDVKM. CDR3 length: 14 residues. In DNA, the CDR3 is TGTGCCATCCCGGTCGGACAGGGGGTTTATGGCTACACCTTC. Amino acid sequence: CAIPVGQGVYGYTF.

The chain combines TRBV24-1 with TRBJ2-7; D is unresolved. The V gene lost 6 bases and the J gene lost 6 bases, with 11 bases spanning the gap. The CDR3 runs 12 residues. Germline CDR1 is KGHDR and CDR2 is SFDVKD. The CDR3 loop reads CATSSTGREQYF. In DNA form, the CDR3 reads TGTGCCACCAGTTCCACGGGTCGCGAGCAGTACTTC.

The rearrangement joins TRBV25-1 to TRBJ2-5; 8 nucleotides match TRBD1. CDR3 length: 13 amino acids. Germline loops: CDR1 MGHDK, CDR2 SYGVNS. V lost 4 bases, J lost 2 bases, and 0 bases stayed unmatched. The CDR3 DNA is TGTGCCAGCAGTGGGGACAGGCAAGAGACCCAGTACTTC. Translation: CASSGDRQETQYF. Supplemented by reference TRBV25-1 and TRBJ2-5, the full variable domain reads EADIYQTPRYLVIGTGKKITLECSQTMGHDKMYWYQQDPGMELHLIHYSYGVNSTEKGDLSSESTVSRIRTEHFPLTLESARPSHTSQYLCASSGDRQETQYFGPGTRLLVL.

The chain employs TRBV20-1 and TRBJ2-5; D call uncertain. Germline loops: CDR1 DFQATT, CDR2 SNEGSKA (reference sequence). There are 14 residues in the CDR3. Trimming removed 0 bases from V and 4 bases from J, with 12 bases in between. The CDR3 protein is CSARDSSDGETQYF. The CDR3 bases are TGCAGTGCTAGAGATTCCTCCGATGGAGAGACCCAGTACTTC.

The chain uses TRBV4-3 and TRBJ1-1, with no clear D. Trimming cost V 1 base and J 4 bases, with 7 bases left between them. The CDR3 runs to 13 residues. CDR1 LGHNA and CDR2 YSLEER come from the germline V gene. This chain's CDR3 is CASSQGAGTEAFF. The DNA of the CDR3 is TGCGCCAGCAGCCAAGGAGCGGGCACTGAAGCTTTCTTT.

The chain uses TRBV12-3 or TRBV12-4 and TRBJ2-5; D might be TRBD2 (5 bases). The CDR3 has 15 residues. Trimming took off 3 bases at V and 2 bases at J, with 13 bases between the two ends. The CDR3 bases are TGTGCCAGCAGTTTCTCCGGGATTGGTCAAGAGACCCAGTACTTC. The encoded protein is CASSFSGIGQETQYF.

The chain combines TRBV28 with TRBJ2-1; the match to TRBD2 covers 8 bases. The J segment lost 6 bases and the V segment lost 2 bases, leaving 9 bases of the junction unmatched. The CDR3 has 16 amino acids. The germline V gene encodes CDR1 MDHEN and CDR2 SYDVKM. The CDR3 DNA reads as TGTGCCAGCAGTTTAATTCAAGCGGGAGCCCCCAATGAGCAGTTCTTC. Protein: CASSLIQAGAPNEQFF. The entire variable domain, with the rest obtained from reference TRBV28 and TRBJ2-1, is as follows: DVKVTQSSRYLVKRTGEKVFLECVQDMDHENMFWYRQDPGLGLRLIYFSYDVKMKEKGDIPEGYSVSREKKERFSLILESASTNQTSMYLCASSLIQAGAPNEQFFGPGTRLTVL.

The chain joins TRBV4-3 to TRBJ2-7; D gene unclear. Germline CDR1 and CDR2: LGHNA and YSLEER. V was trimmed by 0 bases and J by 3 bases, leaving 9 bases between them. The CDR3 contains 14 residues. DNA for the CDR3: TGCGCCAGCAGCCAAGACCCCGGATTCTACGAGCAGTACTTC. Amino acid sequence: CASSQDPGFYEQYF.

This chain uses TRBV20-1 with TRBJ2-7; possible D gene TRBD2, 5 bases. Trimming removed 0 bases at V and 2 bases at J, with 17 bases between. The length of the CDR3 is 16 residues. Germline V lookup: CDR1 DFQATT, CDR2 SNEGSKA (reference sequence). The CDR3 DNA is TGCAGTGCTAGAGATTTCCAAGTGGGAGACCCCTACGAGCAGTACTTC. It encodes CSARDFQVGDPYEQYF.

The chain joins TRBV6-5 to TRBJ2-7; 9 bases agree with TRBD1. The germline V gene has CDR1 MNHEY and CDR2 SVGAGI. CDR3 length equals 13 residues. V gave up 0 bases and J gave up 7 bases; unmatched junction bases: 1. CDR3 bases: TGTGCCAGCAGTTACTCGACAGGGGGAGAGCAGTACTTC. Protein: CASSYSTGGEQYF.

The chain combines TRBV20-1 with TRBJ1-5; TRBD1 might be the D (6 bases). The CDR3 spans 13 residues. V shed 5 bases and J shed 5 bases, with 13 bases lying between them. Germline assignment: CDR1 DFQATT and CDR2 SNEGSKA (reference sequence). CDR3 in DNA: TGCAGTGCTCTCCGGGACACCGATCAGCCCCAGCATTTT. As protein: CSALRDTDQPQHF.

The V and J genes are TRBV7-9 and TRBJ1-1, with 11 bases fitting TRBD1. The CDR3 is 15 amino acids. CDR1 is SEHNR and CDR2 is FQNEAQ in the germline V gene (reference sequence). V lost 3 bases, J lost 8 bases, and 8 bases stayed unmatched. CDR3 sequence (DNA): TGTGCCAGCAGCTTCTCCGGGACAGGGGGGTTCGAAGCTTTCTTT. Residues: CASSFSGTGGFEAFF.

V gene TRBV7-2 combines with J gene TRBJ2-1; D possibly uses TRBD1 or TRBD2 (6 bases each). Deletions cut 7 bases from V and 5 bases from J, with 18 bases between. The CDR3 extends over 15 amino acids. The germline gives CDR1 SGHTA, CDR2 FQGNSA. The CDR3 sequence: CASTLYGGTNNEQFF. The CDR3, as DNA: TGTGCCAGCACCCTATACGGCGGGACAAACAATGAGCAGTTCTTC. Full variable domain (outside the CDR3, taken from reference TRBV7-2 and TRBJ2-1): GAGVSQSPSNKVTEKGKDVELRCDPISGHTALYWYRQSLGQGLEFLIYFQGNSAPDKSGLPSDRFSAERTGGSVSTLTIQRTQQEDSAVYLCASTLYGGTNNEQFFGPGTRLTVL.

The rearrangement uses TRBV6-1 and TRBJ2-1; TRBD2 matches 8 bases. From germline, CDR1 is MNHNS and CDR2 SASEGT. The junction had 11 bases not matched to a gene; V was cut back by 5 bases and J by 5 bases. The CDR3 runs 16 residues. DNA of the CDR3: TGTGCCAGCAGTCCTCACCCGGGACTAGAGGACAATGAGCAGTTCTTC. Translation gives CASSPHPGLEDNEQFF.

The chain recombines TRBV6-5 with TRBJ1-5, with D uncertain. There are 16 residues in the CDR3. V lost 0 bases to trimming and J lost 0 bases, with 9 bases between them. The V gene's germline CDR1 is MNHEY and CDR2 SVGAGI. The CDR3 is CASSYSTPDSNQPQHF. In nucleotides, the CDR3 is TGTGCCAGCAGTTACTCGACCCCTGATAGCAATCAGCCCCAGCATTTT.